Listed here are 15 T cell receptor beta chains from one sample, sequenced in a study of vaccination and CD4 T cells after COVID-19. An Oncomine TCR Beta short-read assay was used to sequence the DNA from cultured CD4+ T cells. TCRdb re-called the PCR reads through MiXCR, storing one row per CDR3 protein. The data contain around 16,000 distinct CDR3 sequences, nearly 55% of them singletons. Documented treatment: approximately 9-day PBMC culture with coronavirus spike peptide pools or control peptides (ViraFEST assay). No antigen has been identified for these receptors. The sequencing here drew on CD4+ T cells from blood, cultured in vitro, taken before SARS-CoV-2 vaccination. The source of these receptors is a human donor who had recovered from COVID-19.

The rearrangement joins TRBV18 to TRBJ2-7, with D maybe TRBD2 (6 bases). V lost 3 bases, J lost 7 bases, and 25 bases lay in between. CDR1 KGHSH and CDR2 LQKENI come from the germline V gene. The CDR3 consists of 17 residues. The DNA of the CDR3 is TGTGCCAGCTCACCCGGCCGGGCTAGAGCGCCCGCGGGGGAGCAGTACTTC. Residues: CASSPGRARAPAGEQYF.

The CDR3 nucleotides are TGTGCCAGCAGAACATCGACAGACGTCTATAATTCACCCCTCCACTTT. It encodes CASRTSTDVYNSPLHF. The chain combines TRBV27 with TRBJ1-6; D is perhaps TRBD1 (5 bases). Germline V gene lookup returns CDR1 MNHEY and CDR2 SMNVEV (reference sequence). The germline V and J ends were trimmed by 6 bases and 3 bases, with 15 bases remaining between them. The CDR3 extends over 16 amino acids.

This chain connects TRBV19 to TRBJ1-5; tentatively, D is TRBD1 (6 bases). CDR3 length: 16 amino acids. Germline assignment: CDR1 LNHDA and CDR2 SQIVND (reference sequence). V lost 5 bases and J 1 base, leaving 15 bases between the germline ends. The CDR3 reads CASSPLGGWSNQPQHF. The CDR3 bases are TGTGCCAGTAGTCCCCTGGGGGGCTGGAGCAATCAGCCCCAGCATTTT.

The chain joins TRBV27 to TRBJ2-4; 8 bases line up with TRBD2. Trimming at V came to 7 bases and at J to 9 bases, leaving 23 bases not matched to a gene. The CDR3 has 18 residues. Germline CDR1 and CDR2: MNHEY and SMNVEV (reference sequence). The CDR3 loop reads CASTPVGGAGGKGGIQYF. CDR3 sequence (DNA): TGTGCCAGCACCCCGGTAGGCGGGGCGGGAGGCAAGGGGGGCATTCAGTACTTC.

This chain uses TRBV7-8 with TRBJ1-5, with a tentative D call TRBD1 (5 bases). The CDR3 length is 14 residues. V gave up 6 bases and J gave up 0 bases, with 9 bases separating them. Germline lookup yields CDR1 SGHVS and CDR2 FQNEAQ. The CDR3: CASRDNYSNQPQHF. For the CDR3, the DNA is TGTGCCAGCAGGGACAACTATAGCAATCAGCCCCAGCATTTT.

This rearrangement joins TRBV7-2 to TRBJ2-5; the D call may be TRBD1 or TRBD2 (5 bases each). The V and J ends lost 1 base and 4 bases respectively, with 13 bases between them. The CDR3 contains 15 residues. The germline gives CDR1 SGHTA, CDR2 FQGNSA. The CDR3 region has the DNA TGTGCCAGCAGCTTAGGGGGAGACAGCCGAGAGACCCAGTACTTC. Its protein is CASSLGGDSRETQYF.

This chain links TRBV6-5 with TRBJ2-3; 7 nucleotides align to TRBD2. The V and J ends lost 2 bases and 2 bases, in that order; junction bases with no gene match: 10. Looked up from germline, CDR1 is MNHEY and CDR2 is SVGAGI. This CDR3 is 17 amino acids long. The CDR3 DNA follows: TGTGCCAGCAGTTACCACCCGCGGGAGTTGAACACAGATACGCAGTATTTT. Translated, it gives CASSYHPRELNTDTQYF.

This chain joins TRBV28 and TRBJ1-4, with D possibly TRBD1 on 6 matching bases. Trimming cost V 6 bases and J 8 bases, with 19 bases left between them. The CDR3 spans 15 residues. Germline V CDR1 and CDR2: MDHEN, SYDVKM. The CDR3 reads CASRSTGTKIEKLFF. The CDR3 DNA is TGTGCCAGCAGATCAACCGGGACAAAAATCGAAAAACTGTTTTTT.

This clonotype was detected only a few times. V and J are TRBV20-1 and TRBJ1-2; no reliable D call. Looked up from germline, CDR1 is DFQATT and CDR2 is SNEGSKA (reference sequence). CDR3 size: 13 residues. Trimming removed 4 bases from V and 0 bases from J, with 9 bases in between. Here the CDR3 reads CSATAGANYGYTF. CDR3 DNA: TGCAGTGCTACAGCCGGAGCTAACTATGGCTACACCTTC.

The CDR3 DNA follows: TGTGCCAGCAGGCGGGAGGGCCCAGATACGCAGTATTTT. Amino acid sequence: CASRREGPDTQYF. The rearrangement links TRBV6-2 or TRBV6-3 to TRBJ2-3, with TRBD2 matching over 9 bases. The CDR3 contains 13 residues. CDR1 and CDR2 (germline): MNHEY, SVGEGT. Trimming removed 6 bases from V and 4 bases from J; junction bases left unmatched: 2.

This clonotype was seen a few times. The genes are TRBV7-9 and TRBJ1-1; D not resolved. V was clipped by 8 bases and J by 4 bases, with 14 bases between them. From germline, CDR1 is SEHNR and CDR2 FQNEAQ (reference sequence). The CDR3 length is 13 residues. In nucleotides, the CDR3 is TGTGCCAGCCTTGACCCGAGGAGCACTGAAGCTTTCTTT. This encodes CASLDPRSTEAFF.

CDR3 sequence (DNA): TGTGCCACCAGCAGGAGGGGCACTGAAGCTTTCTTT. Amino acids: CATSRRGTEAFF. The chain joins TRBV15 to TRBJ1-1; D perhaps matches TRBD1 (5 bases). CDR1 is LNHNV, CDR2 YYDKDF, per germline (reference sequence). The CDR3 spans 12 residues. V was clipped by 3 bases and J by 4 bases, with 6 bases between them.

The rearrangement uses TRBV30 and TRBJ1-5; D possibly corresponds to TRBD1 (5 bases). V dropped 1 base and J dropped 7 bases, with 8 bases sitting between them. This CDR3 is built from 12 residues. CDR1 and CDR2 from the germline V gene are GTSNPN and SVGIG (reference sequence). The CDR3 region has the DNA TGTGCCTGGAGTGCTGGGGGGCAGCCCCAGCATTTT. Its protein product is CAWSAGGQPQHF.

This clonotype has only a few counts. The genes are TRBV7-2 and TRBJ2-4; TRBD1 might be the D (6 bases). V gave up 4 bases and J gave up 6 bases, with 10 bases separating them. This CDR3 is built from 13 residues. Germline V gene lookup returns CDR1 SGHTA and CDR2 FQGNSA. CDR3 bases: TGTGCCAGCAGCTCACAGGGTTTAAACATTCAGTACTTC. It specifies CASSSQGLNIQYF.

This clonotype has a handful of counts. CDR3 amino acids: CATSRDFQVYNEQFF. The CDR3 nucleotides are TGTGCCACCAGCAGAGACTTTCAGGTCTACAATGAGCAGTTCTTC. The V gene is TRBV15, the J gene TRBJ2-1; no clear D gene. Trimming cost V 0 bases and J 3 bases, with 9 bases left between them. Germline CDR1 LNHNV, CDR2 YYDKDF (reference sequence). This CDR3 is 15 amino acids long.